The clone carrying this T cell receptor (beta chain) was recorded only once. Its antigen is as yet unknown. This specimen comes from a study of CD8+CD57+ T cells in acquired aplastic anemia. Overall study: Sorted CD4+ and CD8+ cells yielded around 3.2 ug of DNA on average.

Profiling of TCR beta VDJ combinations and CDR3 sequences used genomic DNA as template. TCRdb reprocessed the reads via MiXCR and lists one record per CDR3 protein. Of more than 150,000 distinct CDR3 sequences in the sample, around 50% were seen once. Previously, flow cytometry had revealed CD8+CD57+ cell expansion in the patients chosen for sequencing. In all patients, the disease was severe acquired aplastic anemia. Blood sampling was performed on the patients, and none of them had received therapy by then. The study, taken as a whole, reports: Found in both controls and patients were 25 to 35 CD8+ CDR3 sequences.

This receptor was taken from a human donor with aplastic anemia. Sequencing was done on a sample of sorted CD4+, CD8+, or CD8+CD57+ T cells (not recorded which) from PBMCs.

The CDR3 DNA follows: TGTGCCAGCAGTGTTGGGACAGCGAACCCTAACTATGGCTACACCTTC. It specifies CASSVGTANPNYGYTF. The genes are TRBV2 and TRBJ1-2; 7 bases match TRBD1. This CDR3 is built from 16 residues. Trimming removed 4 bases from V and 0 bases from J; junction bases left unmatched: 8. Germline V lookup: CDR1 SNHLY, CDR2 FYNNEI. Drawing the rest from reference TRBV2 and TRBJ1-2, the complete variable domain is EPEVTQTPSHQVTQMGQEVILRCVPISNHLYFYWYRQILGQKVEFLVSFYNNEISEKSEIFDDQFSVERPDGSNFTLKIRSTKLEDSAMYFCASSVGTANPNYGYTFGSGTRLTVV.